A selection of T cell receptor beta chains follows, all from one sample in a study of blood T cell repertoires in COVID-19. Clones were sequenced by immunoSEQ multiplex PCR, and TCRdb holds only the in-frame ones, with some missing. The table lists tens of thousands of clones, roughly 89% of them singletons. Sequencing was carried out using peripheral blood. Source of these receptors: a woman aged 60-75 years with COVID-19, enrolled during active disease. Both conserved end residues are part of each CDR3. The D gene is left open where the match is weak. Not every row has a clone size; where given, it reads once, few, many or a size class.

>TRBJ1-5|-|-|TRBV7-8
CASSPLVGRGNQPQHF
TGTGCCAGCAGCCCTCTCGTGGGCAGGGGCAATCAGCCCCAGCATTTT
>TRBJ2-7|TRBD2|-|TRBV7-9
CASGKASGAYEQYF
TGTGCCAGCGGCAAGGCTAGCGGTGCCTACGAGCAGTACTTC
>TRBJ2-5|TRBD2|-|TRBV9
CASSVVSGGGETQYF
TGTGCCAGCAGCGTAGTATCGGGAGGCGGAGAGACCCAGTACTTC
>TRBJ2-7|TRBD2|-|TRBV2
CASRGGWGQYF
TGTGCCAGCCGGGGGGGCTGGGGGCAGTACTTC
>TRBJ1-5|-|-|TRBV6-1
CASSEAAGARNQPQHF
TGTGCCAGCAGTGAAGCGGCGGGGGCGCGTAATCAGCCCCAGCATTTT
>TRBJ2-1|TRBD2|-|TRBV27
CASSLSGGAYNEQFF
TGTGCCAGCAGTCTTAGCGGGGGAGCCTACAATGAGCAGTTCTTC
>TRBJ1-6|-|-|TRBV3-1/TRBV3-2
CASSPIAGRNSPLHF
TGTGCCAGCAGCCCTATTGCAGGGAGGAATTCACCCCTCCACTTT
>TRBJ1-1|-|once|TRBV5-6
CASSLGQEAFF
TGTGCCAGCAGCTTGGGACAAGAAGCTTTCTTT
>TRBJ2-1|-|medium-sized|TRBV7-9
CASSPPDSAYNEQFF
TGTGCCAGCAGTCCCCCGGACAGCGCCTACAATGAGCAGTTCTTC
>TRBJ2-5|TRBD2|-|TRBV5-1
CASSLLGTSGQETQYF
TGCGCCAGCAGCTTGCTGGGGACTAGCGGACAAGAGACCCAGTACTTC
>TRBJ2-1|-|-|TRBV6-5
CASSRGTPSYNEQFF
TGTGCCAGCAGTCGTGGGACACCTTCCTACAATGAGCAGTTCTTC
>TRBJ2-1|TRBD2|once|TRBV6-5
CASSHGVAGDNEQFF
TGTGCCAGCAGTCACGGGGTAGCGGGGGATAATGAGCAGTTCTTC